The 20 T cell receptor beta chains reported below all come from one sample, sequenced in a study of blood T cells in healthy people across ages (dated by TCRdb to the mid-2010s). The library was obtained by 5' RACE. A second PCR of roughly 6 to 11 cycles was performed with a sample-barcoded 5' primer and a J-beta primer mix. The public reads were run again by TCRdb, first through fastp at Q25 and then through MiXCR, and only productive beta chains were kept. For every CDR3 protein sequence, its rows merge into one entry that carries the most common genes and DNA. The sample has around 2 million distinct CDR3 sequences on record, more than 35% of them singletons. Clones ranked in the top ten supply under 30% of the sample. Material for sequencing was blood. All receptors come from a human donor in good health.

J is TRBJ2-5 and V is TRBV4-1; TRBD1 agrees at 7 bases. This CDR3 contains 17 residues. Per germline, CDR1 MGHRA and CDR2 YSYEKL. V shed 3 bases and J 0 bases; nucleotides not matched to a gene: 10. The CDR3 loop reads CASSQEPGTEYQETQYF. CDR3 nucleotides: TGCGCCAGCAGCCAGGAACCTGGGACAGAGTACCAAGAGACCCAGTACTTC.

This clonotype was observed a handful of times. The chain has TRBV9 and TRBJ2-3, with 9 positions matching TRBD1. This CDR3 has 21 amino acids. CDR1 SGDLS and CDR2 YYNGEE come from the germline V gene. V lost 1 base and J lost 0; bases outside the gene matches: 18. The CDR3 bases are TGTGCCAGCAGCGTATCTTCCGACAGGGGGAACCTATACTATAGCACAGATACGCAGTATTTT. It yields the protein CASSVSSDRGNLYYSTDTQYF.

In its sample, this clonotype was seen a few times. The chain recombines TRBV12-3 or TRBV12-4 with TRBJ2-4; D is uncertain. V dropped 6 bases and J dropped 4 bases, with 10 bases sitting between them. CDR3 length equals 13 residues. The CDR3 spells CASSTDGKNIQYF. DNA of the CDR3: TGTGCCAGCAGCACGGACGGGAAAAACATTCAGTACTTC.

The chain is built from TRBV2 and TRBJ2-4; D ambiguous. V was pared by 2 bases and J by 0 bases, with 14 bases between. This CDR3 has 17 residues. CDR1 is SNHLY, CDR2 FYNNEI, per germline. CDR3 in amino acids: CASSEFLARQAKNIQYF. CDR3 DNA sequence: TGTGCCAGCAGTGAATTTTTGGCTCGTCAAGCCAAAAACATTCAGTACTTC.

The CDR3 region is CSELSARGNQETQYF. In DNA, the CDR3 is TGCAGTGAGTTATCCGCGCGGGGGAATCAAGAGACCCAGTACTTC. The gene calls are TRBV20-1 and TRBJ2-4; the match to TRBD2 covers 7 bases. Near its end, the DNA agrees better with TRBJ2-5, so the J call may be wrong. The germline CDR1 and CDR2 sequences are DFQATT and SNEGSKA (reference sequence). The CDR3 spans 15 residues.

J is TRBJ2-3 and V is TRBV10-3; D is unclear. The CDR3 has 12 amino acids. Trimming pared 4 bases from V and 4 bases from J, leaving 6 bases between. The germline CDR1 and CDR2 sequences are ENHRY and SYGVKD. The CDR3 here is CAISGSADTQYF. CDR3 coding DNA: TGTGCCATCAGTGGGAGTGCAGATACGCAGTATTTT.

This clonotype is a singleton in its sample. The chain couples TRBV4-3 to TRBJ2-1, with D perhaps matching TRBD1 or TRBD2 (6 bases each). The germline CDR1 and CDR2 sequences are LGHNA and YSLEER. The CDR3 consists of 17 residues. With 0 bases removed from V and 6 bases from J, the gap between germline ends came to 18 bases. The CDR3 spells CASSQDLMKGGINEQFF. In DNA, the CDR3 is TGCGCCAGCAGCCAAGACCTGATGAAAGGGGGGATCAATGAGCAGTTCTTC.

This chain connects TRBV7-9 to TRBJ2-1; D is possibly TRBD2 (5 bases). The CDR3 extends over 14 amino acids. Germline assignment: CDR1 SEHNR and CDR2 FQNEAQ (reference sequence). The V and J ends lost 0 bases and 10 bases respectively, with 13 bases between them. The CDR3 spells CASSLAEDRREQFF. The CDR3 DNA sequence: TGTGCCAGCAGCTTAGCGGAGGATCGGCGGGAGCAGTTCTTC.

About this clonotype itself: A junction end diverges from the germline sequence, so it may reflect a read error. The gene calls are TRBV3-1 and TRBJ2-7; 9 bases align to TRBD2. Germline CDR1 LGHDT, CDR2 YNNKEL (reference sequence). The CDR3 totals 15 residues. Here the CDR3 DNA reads TGTGCCAGCGGCCACGGGCTACTTCTAGCGGGGGAGCAGTACTTC. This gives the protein CASGHGLLLAGEQYF.

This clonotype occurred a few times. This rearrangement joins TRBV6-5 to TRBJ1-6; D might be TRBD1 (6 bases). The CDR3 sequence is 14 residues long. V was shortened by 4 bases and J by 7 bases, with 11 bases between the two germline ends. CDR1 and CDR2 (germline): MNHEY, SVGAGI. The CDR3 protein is CASSWGTGNSPLHF. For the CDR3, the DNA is TGTGCCAGCAGTTGGGGTACAGGGAATTCACCCCTCCACTTT.

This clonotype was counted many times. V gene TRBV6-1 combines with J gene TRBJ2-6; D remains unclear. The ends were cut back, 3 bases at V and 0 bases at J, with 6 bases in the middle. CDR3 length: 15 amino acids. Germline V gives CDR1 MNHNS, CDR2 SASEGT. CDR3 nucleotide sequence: TGTGCCAGCAGTGACGGGCTCTCTGGGGCCAACGTCCTGACTTTC. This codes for CASSDGLSGANVLTF.

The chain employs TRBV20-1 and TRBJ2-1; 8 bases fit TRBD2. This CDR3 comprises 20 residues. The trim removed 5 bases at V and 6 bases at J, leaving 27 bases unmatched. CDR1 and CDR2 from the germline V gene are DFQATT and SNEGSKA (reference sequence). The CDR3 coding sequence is TGCAGTGCTCCCCCAAGTAGGGGTGCGCCGGGGGGGCTTGGCGGCAATGAGCAGTTCTTC. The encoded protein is CSAPPSRGAPGGLGGNEQFF.

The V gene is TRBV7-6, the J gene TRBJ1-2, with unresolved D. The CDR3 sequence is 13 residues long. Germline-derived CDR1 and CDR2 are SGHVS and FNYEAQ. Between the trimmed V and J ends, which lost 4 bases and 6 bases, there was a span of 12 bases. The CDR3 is CASSSTGFDGYTF. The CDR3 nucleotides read TGTGCCAGCAGCTCCACCGGTTTTGATGGCTACACCTTC. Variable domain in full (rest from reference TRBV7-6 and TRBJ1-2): GAGVSQSPRYKVTKRGQDVALRCDPISGHVSLYWYRQALGQGPEFLTYFNYEAQQDKSGLPNDRFSAERPEGSISTLTIQRTEQRDSAMYRCASSSTGFDGYTFGSGTRLTVV.

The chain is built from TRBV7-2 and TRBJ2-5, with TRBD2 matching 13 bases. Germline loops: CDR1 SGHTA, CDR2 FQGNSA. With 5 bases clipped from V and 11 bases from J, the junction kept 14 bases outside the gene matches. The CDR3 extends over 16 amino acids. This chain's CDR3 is CASSTRLAGGGDGQYF. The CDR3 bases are TGTGCCAGCAGCACCCGACTAGCGGGGGGCGGCGATGGGCAGTACTTC.

The CDR3 is CASSKDRVDETQYF. As DNA, the CDR3 is TGTGCCAGCAGCAAAGACAGGGTGGATGAGACCCAGTACTTC. V usage is TRBV6-1 and J usage is TRBJ2-5; TRBD1 matches at 7 bases. The V gene end was trimmed by 6 bases and the J gene end by 5 bases; junction bases not matched to a gene: 9. CDR3 length: 14 amino acids. Germline V gives CDR1 MNHNS, CDR2 SASEGT.

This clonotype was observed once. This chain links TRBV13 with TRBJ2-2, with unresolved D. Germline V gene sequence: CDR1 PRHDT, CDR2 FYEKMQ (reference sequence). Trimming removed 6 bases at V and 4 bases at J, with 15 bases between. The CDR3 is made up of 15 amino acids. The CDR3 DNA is TGTGCCAGCAGTTCCGGGCCTCGAAGCACCGGGGAGCTGTTTTTT. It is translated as CASSSGPRSTGELFF.

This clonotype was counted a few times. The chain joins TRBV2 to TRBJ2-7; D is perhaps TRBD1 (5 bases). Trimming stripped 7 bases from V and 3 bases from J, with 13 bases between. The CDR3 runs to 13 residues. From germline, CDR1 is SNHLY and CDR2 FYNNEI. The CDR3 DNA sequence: TGTGCCAGCAACCCAGGGATTGTCTACGAGCAGTACTTC. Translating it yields CASNPGIVYEQYF.

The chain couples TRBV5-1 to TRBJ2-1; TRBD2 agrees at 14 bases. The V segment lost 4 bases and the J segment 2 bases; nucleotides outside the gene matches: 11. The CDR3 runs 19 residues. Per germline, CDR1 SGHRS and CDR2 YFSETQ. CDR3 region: CASSLDRRLAGGPYNEQFF. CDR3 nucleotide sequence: TGCGCCAGCAGCCTGGACCGACGACTAGCGGGGGGGCCCTACAATGAGCAGTTCTTC.

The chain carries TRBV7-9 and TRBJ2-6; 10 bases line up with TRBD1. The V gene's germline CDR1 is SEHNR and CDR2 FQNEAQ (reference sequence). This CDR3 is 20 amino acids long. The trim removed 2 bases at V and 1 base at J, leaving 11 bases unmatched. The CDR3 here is CASSLPTTGTGASGANVLTF. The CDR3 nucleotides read TGTGCCAGCAGCTTACCAACAACCGGGACAGGGGCTTCTGGGGCCAACGTCCTGACTTTC.

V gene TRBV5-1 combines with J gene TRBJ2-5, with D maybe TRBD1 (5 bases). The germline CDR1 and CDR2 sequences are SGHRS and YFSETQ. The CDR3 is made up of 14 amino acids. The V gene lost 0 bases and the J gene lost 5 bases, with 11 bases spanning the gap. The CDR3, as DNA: TGCGCCAGCAGCTTGGCCGAAGGGGCCGAGACCCAGTACTTC. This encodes CASSLAEGAETQYF.